This T cell receptor beta chain emerged from a study of cytomegalovirus exposure and HLA in healthy donors listed by TCRdb under 2017. Notes on the research overall: An earlier analysis of approximately 640 of the donors reported about 250 Gb of sequence data and roughly 100 million unique TCR beta sequences from approximately 180 million T cells. Of the approximately 400 genotyped donors, about 80% fell in the genetic ancestry cluster associated with self-reported Caucasian donors. An earlier analysis of about 600 of the donors used high-throughput TCR beta sequencing to judge whether each TCR beta V gene segment behaved as functional or pseudogenic. All discovery cohort repertoires had been generated on a single sequencing platform. A later genetic analysis used genome-wide SNP genotypes for about 65% of the roughly 700 donors, treating that subset as a discovery cohort. Because of strong linkage in the cohort, 4 to 6 DR-DQ haplotypes were treated as single units for association and clustering. The study profiled the T cell repertoires of about 640 subjects by immunosequencing and related them to cytomegalovirus serostatus. In addition to the first cohort of about 650 subjects, a separate validation cohort of approximately 120 different subjects was used. The study aimed to test whether cataloging public T cell receptors could reveal signatures of past pathogen exposure. HLA typing covered class I and class II loci at four-digit resolution. In the later analysis, no new phenotypic data were used to find candidate immune exposures; instead, reliance was placed on TCR beta sequences and their occurrence across donors. Donor age, sex, ethnicity and CMV serostatus were compiled together with the repertoire data. To predict cytomegalovirus infection status, the study combined high-throughput TCR immunosequencing, statistical association of individual TCRs with disease status, and machine learning. Typing coverage varied by locus: roughly 620-640 donors for A, B, C, DRB1 and DQB1; about 520 for DQA1; more than 600 for DPA1; 450 to 480 for DPB1. Among a few hundred genotyped donors of the cohort, an average of about 240,000 unique TCR beta nucleotide sequences were sequenced per donor, around 20% of them non-productive. In a later analysis, previously published TCR beta repertoires from some 640 donors were re-analyzed and high-resolution HLA genotyping was added so that TCR occurrence patterns could be studied. Approximately 330 gigabases of sequencing data and approximately 92 million unique TCR sequences made up an early release that covered 500 to 650 HLA-typed donors.

Libraries came from the immunoSEQ multiplex PCR assay. A mixture of 60 forward primers for TCR Vbeta segments and 13 reverse primers for TCR Jbeta segments was used in the multiplex PCR. Amplification of the CDR3 region of rearranged TCR beta genes was performed with a multiplex PCR assay on genomic DNA. Amplified TCR beta libraries were sequenced as 87-base-pair reads on the Illumina HiSeq System. As for how the authors treated the data: A later analysis counted some 80 million unique TCR beta chains across the 690 or so repertoires, and around 9.9 million of these chains were shared by at least two donors. Raw reads were error-corrected and collapsed into unique sequences by a nearest-neighbor algorithm in which closely related sequences were merged to remove PCR and sequencing errors. To assign V, D and J gene segments, CDR3 sequences were aligned to IMGT reference sequences. For a sequence to be retained, a match of at least six nucleotides was required to both a V gene segment and a J gene segment. A rearrangement counted as productive if the CDR3 had no stop codons and remained in frame with V and J, and every other rearrangement counted as non-productive. Following IMGT convention, CDR3 was defined as the stretch from the second conserved V-encoded cysteine up to the conserved J-encoded phenylalanine. The earlier analysis of about 570 of the donors excluded any sequence lacking an unambiguous match to a single V gene segment. In an earlier analysis of almost 600 of the donors, a V segment was called functional when productive rearrangements were above 56.7%, and segregating when the standard deviation between donors exceeded 5%. A statistical classification framework was built to diagnose cytomegalovirus status from the catalog of TCR beta chain sequences. V and J gene assignment, in a later analysis, came from comparing TCR nucleotide sequences with IMGT/GENE-DB human TR gene sequences. A later analysis assigned CDR3 sequences and most-parsimonious VDJ recombination scenarios with the TCRdist pipeline. A later analysis defined each TCR beta chain by its CDR3 amino acid sequence plus V-gene family, and excluded reads lacking a unique V-gene family. In a later analysis, nearly 600 highly shared, low-generation-probability nucleotide sequences were removed to address suspected cross-contamination and a sequencing artifact. In a later analysis, a clonal expansion index was calculated for each public chain from normalized within-repertoire ranks of inferred template counts. In a later analysis, generation probabilities were computed using a VDJ recombination model fitted to out-of-frame rearrangements, and the results were checked against IGoR. Hypergeometric tests were used in a later analysis to score TCR-TCR, TCR-HLA and TCR-CMV co-occurrence, with a repertoire-size bias correction applied to the TCR pairs. False discovery rates were estimated in a later analysis by permuting HLA or CMV assignments 20 times. In a later analysis, co-occurring TCRs were grouped with DBSCAN, and TCRdist sequence similarity was added when clustering was performed within HLA-allele-positive subsets. For co-occurrence clustering, repertoires with fewer than 30,000 or more than 120,000 public chains were excluded, along with roughly 5 repertoires with anomalous nucleotide sharing. The table was pulled from immuneACCESS by TCRdb, which kept in-frame rearrangements only. Such tables lose some clones; where checked, under half of the loss comes from unresolved V genes, and the rest has no known cause. V and J calls and clone size are copied from that table; D and trimming were computed from the DNA. The sample profile shows 150,000 to 200,000 clones; about 75% of them were found once. Together, the top ten hold around 15% of the sample.

The CDR3 covers 16 residues, taking in both the cysteine and the phenylalanine. The read is trimmed to its CDR3 DNA, 48 bases read in frame from base 1. Deletion took 6 bases off V and 0 bases off J, with a span of 17 bases between the germline ends. The germline V gene (reference sequence) yields SEHNR for CDR1 and FQNEAQ for CDR2. Study-wide findings and limitations: A later genetic analysis reported fewer N-insertions in productive TCRs among donors in an Asian-associated ancestry cluster than the roughly 700-donor mean. Across donors, most TCR sequences were observed very rarely, whereas some public TCRs were present in many individuals. A later analysis found that TCR association rates varied across HLA loci, with DRB1 alleles showing the most associated TCRs and HLA-C alleles the fewest. Correlated functional status among segregating V segments might reflect linkage disequilibrium, but an unknown experimental factor could not be ruled out. According to a later analysis, parvovirus B19, influenza, CMV and Epstein-Barr virus appeared linked to several top co-occurrence clusters. A group of highly shared sequence variants was considered likely to be a technical artifact of the sequencing pipeline. Only TCR beta chains were sequenced in this cohort, and the absence of alpha or paired-chain data limited detectable features. The study gave a list of 150 to 200 TCR beta chains associated with cytomegalovirus. CMV serostatus was the only immune exposure information available for the cohort. A later analysis found that HLA-associated TCR beta chains were more clonally expanded and had lower generation probabilities than equally common non-associated chains. Some IMGT-functional V segments, including TRBV6-2 and TRBV6-3, could not be told apart with the 87-base-pair reads, so those segments were excluded. Broadly in line with IMGT annotations, most TCR beta V segments showed up in productive rearrangements about 90% or about 30% of the time in an earlier analysis of 450 to 750 of the donors. A further reported finding was that TCR beta sequences accurately predicted the HLA-A and HLA-B alleles for most subjects in the first cohort. The authors suggested that the approach could potentially be generalized to other disease states and immunological phenotypes. Specific HLA alleles were associated with 15,000 to 20,000 TCR beta sequences at a false discovery rate of 0.05 in a later analysis. Because some donors lacked HLA typing at each locus, the association tests relied only on the typed subset. Assigning TCR associations to individual alleles was difficult when HLA alleles, especially DR and DQ, strongly co-occurred. The earlier analysis of around 600 of the donors excluded around 17 rarely observed V segments, including chromosome 9 orphons, because counts were too low. A later genetic analysis associated a missense DCLRE1C variant with V-gene and J-gene trimming of TCR beta chains, and an independent cohort replicated the association. Most CMV-associated TCR beta chains appeared to be HLA-restricted in a later analysis, and the HLA associations seemed to be driven largely by CMV exposure. The classifier was reported to diagnose cytomegalovirus status with high specificity and sensitivity in both the original and validation cohorts. Roughly uniform sequencing depth across donors was assumed in presence/absence analyses, although this assumption may not hold. A few of the identified cytomegalovirus-associated TCR beta chains were confirmed in vitro to be specific for cytomegalovirus antigens.

In total, approximately 700 healthy bone marrow donors made up the cohort. At the time of sampling, all cohort members were nominally healthy, though unrecorded immune exposures were likely present. The donor was CMV seropositive and was included in the group of 250 to 350 seropositive cohort members. Each donor provided a peripheral blood sample, and peripheral blood mononuclear cells were used for TCR beta sequencing. Genomic DNA extraction from the blood cell samples was performed with the Qiagen DNeasy Blood Extraction Kit. This clone was seen just once. The antigen it recognizes is unknown. Per-base quality was not reported, and no clone a single base away is much larger than it.

The sequence came from a man aged 45-60 years in good health and CMV-seropositive. The V and J genes are TRBV7-9 and TRBJ1-1, with TRBD1 tentatively as D gene (5 bases match). Material for sequencing was PBMCs. The DNA sequence follows: TGTGCCAGCAGTGGGGGGGGGACGGGCATGAACACTGAAGCTTTCTTT. Its amino acids are CASSGGGTGMNTEAFF.